This is a list of T cell receptor beta chains from one sample in a study of cytomegalovirus exposure and HLA in healthy donors. This table comes from immunoSEQ multiplex PCR, and its TCRdb copy is limited to in-frame clones, with some not included. The sample has about 200,000 clones, around 80% seen once. Material: PBMCs. Receptors originate from a man aged 45-65 years in good health and CMV-seronegative. Each CDR3 is given with its conserved first and last residue. A D gene is named only where the DNA matches it firmly. The size field is filled for only some rows; it gives once, few, many or a size class.

v_call,clone_size,d_call,j_call,cdr3_nt,cdr3_aa
TRBV28,.,.,TRBJ1-1,TGTGCCAGCACGCCGACTGCGGGGGGTACTGAAGCTTTCTTT,CASTPTAGGTEAFF
TRBV6-5,.,.,TRBJ2-7,TGTGCCAGCAGTTACTCCAAACCACTAGATACCTACGAGCAGTACTTC,CASSYSKPLDTYEQYF
TRBV19,.,TRBD2,TRBJ2-7,TGTGCCACGCGGGGACTAGCCTACGAGCAGTACTTC,CATRGLAYEQYF
TRBV6-1,.,.,TRBJ2-7,TGTGCCAGCAGTGAAACACCGGAGGGGGCACACTACGAGCAGTACTTC,CASSETPEGAHYEQYF
TRBV27,few,TRBD1,TRBJ1-2,TGTGCCAGCAGTACTCCGGGACAGGGGGTCCATGGCTACACCTTC,CASSTPGQGVHGYTF
TRBV7-9,.,TRBD1,TRBJ1-1,TGTGCCAGCAGCTTAGAGGGGGCGCGGGAAGCTTTCTTT,CASSLEGAREAFF
TRBV6-6,.,.,TRBJ2-1,TGTGCCAGCAGTACAACAGGGGGGGTAGGGAATGAGCAGTTCTTC,CASSTTGGVGNEQFF
TRBV5-1,few,TRBD2,TRBJ2-3,TGCGCCAGCAGCTTGGAGGCTAGCGGGGCGAGCACAGATACGCAGTATTTT,CASSLEASGASTDTQYF
TRBV9,.,.,TRBJ2-7,TGTGCCAGCAGCGTAGCTTACGGGGGGCCCTACGAGCAGTACTTC,CASSVAYGGPYEQYF
TRBV19,.,TRBD1,TRBJ1-1,TGTGCCAGCACGGGACAGGCGATATGGAACACTGAAGCTTTCTTT,CASTGQAIWNTEAFF
TRBV29-1,.,.,TRBJ1-1,TGCAGCGTTGAGGGGAAGGGTCGCAGGGAAGGGGTTGTCACTGAAGCTTTCTTT,CSVEGKGRREGVVTEAFF
TRBV25-1,.,TRBD2,TRBJ2-2,TGTGCCAGCGGAAAGGGGACTAGCGGTACCACCGGGGAGCTGTTTTTT,CASGKGTSGTTGELFF
TRBV5-6,.,.,TRBJ2-2,TGTGCCAGCAGCTTCAGGACTTGGAACACCGGGGAGCTGTTTTTT,CASSFRTWNTGELFF
TRBV14,.,.,TRBJ2-7,TGTGCCAGCAGCCAAGTGGCTGGACTGGCCTCCTACGAGCAGTACTTC,CASSQVAGLASYEQYF
TRBV27,.,.,TRBJ2-3,TGTGCCAGCCGACCCTTCGGGAGAGCGGATGCCCCAGATACGCAGTATTTT,CASRPFGRADAPDTQYF
TRBV29-1,.,.,TRBJ1-1,TGCAGCCCGGGGGGGCCGGGGAACACTGAAGCTTTCTTT,CSPGGPGNTEAFF
TRBV5-1,.,TRBD2,TRBJ2-1,TGCGCCAGCAGCTTGGCGAGCGGGAGGGTCGATGAGCAGTTCTTC,CASSLASGRVDEQFF
TRBV27,.,.,TRBJ2-5,TGTGCCAGCAGTAACGGGGAGACCCAGTACTTC,CASSNGETQYF
TRBV19,.,.,TRBJ2-3,TGTGCCAGTAGTATAGTGGGGCTGGATACGCAGTATTTT,CASSIVGLDTQYF
TRBV7-9,few,.,TRBJ2-6,TGTGCCAGCACCCGGGACTCTTCGTCTGGGGCCAACGTCCTGACTTTC,CASTRDSSSGANVLTF
TRBV18,few,TRBD2,TRBJ2-7,TGTGCCAGCTCACCACCGGTAGCGGGAGGAACCTACGAGCAGTACTTC,CASSPPVAGGTYEQYF
TRBV5-1,few,TRBD1,TRBJ2-2,TGCGCCAGCCGTCGGACAGGGTCGGGTAGGTCCGGGGAGCTGTTTTTT,CASRRTGSGRSGELFF
TRBV28,.,TRBD2,TRBJ2-7,TGTGCCAGCAGTTTTAGGCGGGAGGCCTCCTACGAGCAGTACTTC,CASSFRREASYEQYF
TRBV5-1,.,.,TRBJ1-1,TGCGCCAGCAGTGTACGGGAGAACACTGAAGCTTTCTTT,CASSVRENTEAFF
TRBV7-9,.,TRBD2,TRBJ2-1,TGTGCCAGAGCGGGAGATCACAATGAGCAGTTCTTC,CARAGDHNEQFF
TRBV7-9,few,.,TRBJ2-1,TGTGCCAGCCCTAAGGGGGAGGGGCTCAATGAGCAGTTCTTC,CASPKGEGLNEQFF
TRBV5-5,.,.,TRBJ1-5,TGTGCCAGCAGCTTGGTCAGGGGCTCGGGCAATCAGCCCCAGCATTTT,CASSLVRGSGNQPQHF
TRBV5-1,.,TRBD1,TRBJ1-2,TGCGCCAGCAGCTTTAGGACAGGGGGTAGCTACACCTTC,CASSFRTGGSYTF
TRBV28,.,.,TRBJ1-1,TGTGCCAGCAGCTTACAGGGTAACACTGAAGCTTTCTTT,CASSLQGNTEAFF
TRBV28,once,TRBD2,TRBJ2-1,TGTGCCAGCAGTTTAGGGACTAGCTTCTCCAATGAGCAGTTCTTC,CASSLGTSFSNEQFF
TRBV6-6,.,.,TRBJ1-1,TGTGCCAGCAGAGTGACAGCGGGCAACACTGAAGCTTTCTTT,CASRVTAGNTEAFF
TRBV11-2,.,.,TRBJ1-1,TGTGCCAGCAGCTTAAACGGACAGATTGCCAGCACTGAAGCTTTCTTT,CASSLNGQIASTEAFF
TRBV6-5,few,.,TRBJ1-1,TGTGCCAGCAGTTATATGACGGGGTCCACTGAAGCTTTCTTT,CASSYMTGSTEAFF
TRBV30,few,.,TRBJ2-5,TGTGCCTGGGGAGTAAGAGAAGCCCAGTACTTC,CAWGVREAQYF
TRBV7-6,.,TRBD2,TRBJ2-3,TGTGCCAGCCGCGGGGGTAGCGGAGCCACAGATACGCAGTATTTT,CASRGGSGATDTQYF
TRBV28,.,TRBD1,TRBJ1-3,TGTGCCAGCAGTTTAGGGACAGGGACCCCTGGAAACACCATATATTTT,CASSLGTGTPGNTIYF
TRBV19,.,TRBD1,TRBJ2-7,TGTGCCAGTAGTATACCCGGGACAGAGAAATACGAGCAGTACTTC,CASSIPGTEKYEQYF
TRBV4-1,few,.,TRBJ2-5,TGCGCCAGCAGCCAGGGCGGGACCGGGGAGACCCAGTACTTC,CASSQGGTGETQYF
TRBV7-8,.,TRBD2,TRBJ2-7,TGTGCCAGCAGCCGGAGACTAGCGAACGAGCAGTACTTC,CASSRRLANEQYF
TRBV6-1,.,.,TRBJ2-5,TGTGCCAGCAGTGAAGCGGGGGGATCGGAGACCCAGTACTTC,CASSEAGGSETQYF
TRBV10-3,once,.,TRBJ1-2,TGTGCCATCAGTGAAGTTGGGGGGGCGCGGGGCTACACCTTC,CAISEVGGARGYTF
TRBV5-1,.,TRBD1,TRBJ2-6,TGCGCCAGCAGGGGGACAGGACCCTCTGGGGCCAACGTCCTGACTTTC,CASRGTGPSGANVLTF
TRBV6-1,.,TRBD1,TRBJ1-1,TGTGCCAGCAGAAGACAGGGGGCGCGGACTGAAGCTTTCTTT,CASRRQGARTEAFF
TRBV4-1,.,TRBD2,TRBJ2-7,TGCGCCAGCAGCCAAGGGCTAGCGGGAGTTACCTACGAGCAGTACTTC,CASSQGLAGVTYEQYF
TRBV15,few,TRBD2,TRBJ2-1,TGTGCCACCAGCAGAGGAATTAGGGGACTAGAAGGATATGAGCAGTTCTTC,CATSRGIRGLEGYEQFF
TRBV5-6,once,.,TRBJ2-1,TGTGCCAGCAGCTTGGCCGCGGGTGAGCAGTTCTTC,CASSLAAGEQFF
TRBV29-1,.,.,TRBJ1-3,TGCAGCGTTGTTAGCCAGGGCCCTATCTCTGGAAACACCATATATTTT,CSVVSQGPISGNTIYF
TRBV27,.,TRBD1,TRBJ2-7,TGTGCCAGCAGTCCCGGACAGGGTGCCTACGAGCAGTACTTC,CASSPGQGAYEQYF
TRBV29-1,once,.,TRBJ2-1,TGCAGCGTTGACTCAAAGGACAGTTTCTACAATGAGCAGTTCTTC,CSVDSKDSFYNEQFF
TRBV29-1,few,.,TRBJ1-2,TGCAGCGCCCCCGTGGGGAGTAACAACTATGGCTACACCTTC,CSAPVGSNNYGYTF